A single sample gave rise to the 28 T cell receptor beta chains below, sequenced in a study of control samples from healthy donors and cancer patients. Here immunoSEQ multiplex PCR was the method, and the copy in TCRdb shows in-frame clones only, minus some. The sample holds 150,000 to 200,000 clones, around 90% seen once. The specimen was blood. The receptors were gathered from a woman in her fifties or sixties in good health.

The chain recombines TRBV9 with TRBJ2-5, with D possibly being TRBD2 (5 bases). There are 17 residues in the CDR3. The V and J ends lost 7 bases and 4 bases respectively, with 26 bases between them. Per the germline V gene, CDR1 is SGDLS and CDR2 is YYNGEE. The CDR3, as DNA: TGTGCCAGCTCCCCCGGGGTGGGCCAATTAGGACGAGAGACCCAGTACTTC. Translating it yields CASSPGVGQLGRETQYF.

The chain has TRBV28 and TRBJ2-1, with 9 bases identical to TRBD1. This CDR3 comprises 16 residues. The J segment lost 0 bases and the V segment lost 6 bases, leaving 6 bases of the junction unmatched. CDR1 is MDHEN, CDR2 SYDVKM, per germline. The CDR3 sequence: CASSPGQGGSYNEQFF. The CDR3 DNA reads as TGTGCCAGCAGCCCGGGACAGGGAGGCTCCTACAATGAGCAGTTCTTC.

V and J are TRBV3-1 (or the pseudogene TRBV3-2) and TRBJ1-1; maybe TRBD1 (6 bases). Per the germline V gene, CDR1 is LGHDT and CDR2 is YNNKEL (reference sequence). Trimming cost V 4 bases and J 1 base, with 10 bases left between them. The CDR3 runs to 14 residues. The CDR3 DNA reads TGTGCCAGCAGCCCCAAGACAGGGAACACTGAAGCTTTCTTT. This translates into CASSPKTGNTEAFF.

CDR3 residues: CATSASGQGANEQYF. CDR3 nucleotide sequence: TGTGCCACCAGTGCCTCCGGACAGGGGGCAAACGAGCAGTACTTC. The rearrangement uses TRBV24-1 and TRBJ2-7; 11 positions match TRBD1. Trimming removed 5 bases from V and 5 bases from J; junction bases left unmatched: 7. Germline CDR1 KGHDR, CDR2 SFDVKD. The CDR3 consists of 15 residues.

V and J are TRBV7-2 and TRBJ2-7; unclear D gene. CDR3 length: 13 amino acids. Germline-derived CDR1 and CDR2 are SGHTA and FQGNSA. Trimming cost V 1 base and J 1 base, with 5 bases left between them. The DNA for the CDR3 is TGTGCCAGCAGCTTAGAAAGATCCTACGAGCAGTACTTC. Translating it yields CASSLERSYEQYF.

The chain recombines TRBV5-6 with TRBJ2-7; TRBD1 matches at 9 bases. Germline lookup yields CDR1 SGHDT and CDR2 YYEEEE. With V trimmed by 3 bases and J by 3 bases, 4 bases remained unmatched. CDR3 size: 14 residues. Written as DNA, the CDR3 is TGTGCCAGCAGCTGGCCGACAGGGGGCTACGAGCAGTACTTC. Translating gives CASSWPTGGYEQYF.

The J gene is TRBJ1-1, the V gene TRBV15, with 7 bases aligning to TRBD1. Germline V gives CDR1 LNHNV, CDR2 YYDKDF (reference sequence). The CDR3 contains 18 residues. J gave up 0 bases and V 0 bases, and 10 bases lay outside the gene matches. CDR3 nucleotide sequence: TGTGCCACCAGCAGAGAAGCTGGGAGGGGGCCGATGAACACTGAAGCTTTCTTT. This translates into CATSREAGRGPMNTEAFF.

This chain links TRBV2 with TRBJ1-1, with D hard to call. The CDR3 loop spans 14 amino acids. Trimming took off 5 bases at V and 2 bases at J, with 12 bases between the two ends. The germline gives CDR1 SNHLY, CDR2 FYNNEI. The CDR3 loop is CASSPPGPNTEAFF. CDR3 coding DNA: TGTGCCAGCAGTCCTCCGGGCCCCAACACTGAAGCTTTCTTT.

The rearrangement joins TRBV29-1 to TRBJ2-7, with TRBD1 matching 7 bases. Germline CDR1 SQVTM, CDR2 ANQGSEA. The trim removed 6 bases at V and 2 bases at J, leaving 7 bases unmatched. This CDR3 is 13 amino acids long. CDR3 residues: CSVRTGTAYEQYF. CDR3 DNA sequence: TGCAGCGTGAGGACCGGGACAGCCTACGAGCAGTACTTC.

The J gene is TRBJ1-3, the V gene TRBV27; tentatively, D is TRBD1 (6 bases). The CDR3 is 15 residues long. Trimming stripped 5 bases from V and 0 bases from J, with 11 bases between. Per germline, CDR1 MNHEY and CDR2 SMNVEV (reference sequence). The CDR3 spells CASSITGFSGNTIYF. CDR3 DNA sequence: TGTGCCAGCAGTATTACAGGGTTCTCTGGAAACACCATATATTTT.

This chain connects TRBV7-2 to TRBJ1-5; D is undetermined. This CDR3 is built from 13 residues. Germline CDR1 and CDR2: SGHTA and FQGNSA. Trimming cost V 5 bases and J 9 bases, with 14 bases left between them. The CDR3 nucleotides are TGTGCCAGCAGCGCCTTCGCCGCTGCGCCCCAGCATTTT. It is translated as CASSAFAAAPQHF.

This sequence joins TRBV5-1 and TRBJ2-5; TRBD2 matches 8 bases. The CDR3 length is 14 residues. The V and J ends lost 2 bases and 4 bases, in that order; junction bases with no gene match: 4. The germline gives CDR1 SGHRS, CDR2 YFSETQ. CDR3 protein: CASSFGGAGETQYF. In DNA, the CDR3 is TGCGCCAGCAGCTTCGGGGGGGCGGGAGAGACCCAGTACTTC.

The CDR3 nucleotides read TGTGCCAGCAGTTTACACAGGGGAGTAATACAGCCCCAGCATTTT. Translation gives CASSLHRGVIQPQHF. This chain uses TRBV28 with TRBJ1-5; 7 nucleotides line up with TRBD1. J was trimmed by 7 bases and V by 2 bases; bases with no gene match: 8. CDR3 length equals 15 residues. CDR1 and CDR2 from the germline V gene are MDHEN and SYDVKM.

V and J are TRBV11-3 and TRBJ2-1; the D is unclear. V was cut by 0 bases and J by 8 bases, with 11 bases left in between. The CDR3 length is 14 residues. Germline CDR1 and CDR2: SGHNT and YENEEA. CDR3 nucleotides: TGTGCCAGCAGCTTAGACCGGGTTTCCCATGAGCAGTTCTTC. This encodes CASSLDRVSHEQFF.

The chain couples TRBV7-8 to TRBJ2-1; TRBD2 agrees at 7 bases. The CDR3 has 16 residues. With 2 bases clipped from V and 4 bases from J, the junction kept 8 bases outside the gene matches. Per germline, CDR1 SGHVS and CDR2 FQNEAQ. DNA for the CDR3: TGTGCCAGCAGCTTACCCCTGCGGGAGTCGTACAATGAGCAGTTCTTC. It specifies CASSLPLRESYNEQFF.

The CDR3 bases are TGTGCCAGCAGCCAAGAAAGGCCCGGACCCTATGACTATGGCTACACCTTC. It codes for CASSQERPGPYDYGYTF. The chain couples TRBV3-1 (or the pseudogene TRBV3-2) to TRBJ1-2; D unresolved. The CDR3 has 17 amino acids. The V end was cut by 0 bases, the J end by 3 bases, with 17 bases between. Germline V gene sequence: CDR1 LGHDT, CDR2 YNNKEL (reference sequence).

The chain's CDR3 is CASSSPGEGSPLHF. Here the CDR3 DNA reads TGTGCCAGCAGTTCGCCGGGGGAGGGTTCACCCCTCCACTTT. V gene TRBV28 combines with J gene TRBJ1-6; perhaps TRBD1 as D (5 bases). The CDR3 contains 14 residues. Germline lookup yields CDR1 MDHEN and CDR2 SYDVKM. V was cut by 4 bases and J by 9 bases, with 13 bases left in between.

This clone has ten or more counts. The chain links TRBV5-5 to TRBJ2-1, with D maybe TRBD2 (5 bases). Germline assignment: CDR1 SGHKS and CDR2 YYEKEE (reference sequence). CDR3 size: 18 residues. The V end lost 2 bases, the J end lost 0 bases, and 18 bases lay between the germline ends. The chain's CDR3 is CASSLQGSVALSYNEQFF. CDR3 sequence (DNA): TGTGCCAGCAGCTTACAAGGGAGCGTAGCTCTCTCCTACAATGAGCAGTTCTTC.

The sample holds a few counts of this clone. V usage is TRBV27 and J usage is TRBJ1-3, with D possibly TRBD1 on 5 matching bases. The CDR3 is 14 residues long. Germline values: CDR1 MNHEY, CDR2 SMNVEV (reference sequence). V lost 10 bases to trimming and J lost 2 bases, with 15 bases between them. Written as DNA, the CDR3 is TGTGCCACCTCACTCAGGGTCGCTGGAAACACCATATATTTT. Its protein product is CATSLRVAGNTIYF.

Here the CDR3 DNA reads TGCGCCAGCAGCTTGGGACGGGGGTCAGATACGCAGTATTTT. Encoded protein: CASSLGRGSDTQYF. The genes are TRBV5-1 and TRBJ2-3; perhaps TRBD2 as D (6 bases). Trimming stripped 0 bases from V and 4 bases from J, with 9 bases between. Looked up from germline, CDR1 is SGHRS and CDR2 is YFSETQ. This CDR3 has 14 amino acids.

The CDR3 nucleotides are TGTGCCAGCAGCTTGCAAGGACAGGCGTCCTACAATGAGCAGTTCTTC. Translation gives CASSLQGQASYNEQFF. The chain combines TRBV7-2 with TRBJ2-1, with 7 positions matching TRBD1. Unmatched junction bases numbered 6, after V lost 3 bases and J lost 1 base. CDR1 SGHTA and CDR2 FQGNSA come from the germline V gene. The CDR3 has 16 amino acids.

The table lists this clone with a few counts. The V gene is TRBV6-5, the J gene TRBJ2-5; 7 bases line up with TRBD1. In germline, CDR1 is MNHEY, CDR2 SVGAGI. The CDR3 is 14 residues long. The junction had 4 bases not matched to a gene; V was cut back by 4 bases and J by 2 bases. The CDR3 protein is CASSFRDSQETQYF. CDR3 DNA sequence: TGTGCCAGCAGTTTCAGGGACAGTCAAGAGACCCAGTACTTC.

The V gene is TRBV28, the J gene TRBJ1-1, with D perhaps TRBD1 (5 bases). The V and J ends lost 9 bases and 6 bases respectively, with 17 bases between them. Germline loops: CDR1 MDHEN, CDR2 SYDVKM. The length of the CDR3 is 13 residues. This CDR3 reads CASGTPAKAEAFF. The DNA for the CDR3 is TGTGCCAGTGGGACCCCCGCGAAGGCTGAAGCTTTCTTT.

The gene calls are TRBV7-2 and TRBJ2-3; TRBD2 matches 15 bases. The CDR3 is made up of 15 amino acids. Germline assignment: CDR1 SGHTA and CDR2 FQGNSA. The junction had 1 base not matched to a gene; V was cut back by 4 bases and J by 5 bases. The CDR3 is CASSWGLAGGDTQYF. The CDR3 DNA follows: TGTGCCAGCAGCTGGGGACTAGCGGGAGGAGATACGCAGTATTTT.

Comments on this clone: Other nucleotide sequences in the sample specify the same CDR3. V usage is TRBV6-6 and J usage is TRBJ1-2; weak D call: TRBD1 (5 bases). Germline lookup yields CDR1 MNHNY and CDR2 SVGAGI (reference sequence). The CDR3 has 17 amino acids. The germline V and J ends were trimmed by 5 bases and 4 bases, with 23 bases remaining between them. The CDR3 protein is CASSPTPQGVEGYGYTF. The CDR3 DNA is TGTGCCAGCAGTCCGACCCCTCAAGGGGTGGAGGGCTATGGCTACACCTTC.

This chain links TRBV30 with TRBJ2-5; D is possibly TRBD2 (5 bases). Deletions cut 2 bases from V and 2 bases from J, with 9 bases between. The CDR3 totals 13 residues. CDR1 and CDR2 from the germline V gene are GTSNPN and SVGIG (reference sequence). The CDR3 is CAWSLGSQETQYF. CDR3 sequence (DNA): TGTGCCTGGAGTTTAGGGAGTCAAGAGACCCAGTACTTC. The full variable domain, rest sourced from reference TRBV30 and TRBJ2-5, is SQTIHQWPATLVQPVGSPLSLECTVEGTSNPNLYWYRQAAGRGLQLLFYSVGIGQISSEVPQNLSASRPQDRQFILSSKKLLLSDSGFYLCAWSLGSQETQYFGPGTRLLVL.

This sequence joins TRBV6-9 and TRBJ1-2; TRBD1 might be the D (6 bases). CDR3 length: 14 residues. The germline CDR1 and CDR2 sequences are MNHGY and SVAAGI. Trimming cost V 2 bases and J 4 bases, with 11 bases left between them. This chain's CDR3 is CASSYSTGCYGYTF. CDR3 nucleotide sequence: TGTGCCAGCAGTTATAGTACAGGGTGCTATGGCTACACCTTC.

This clone was seen once. The chain has TRBV27 and TRBJ1-3, with D possibly matching TRBD1 (5 bases). This CDR3 comprises 16 residues. V lost 4 bases, J lost 0 bases, and 13 bases lay in between. Per the germline V gene, CDR1 is MNHEY and CDR2 is SMNVEV (reference sequence). The CDR3, as DNA: TGTGCCAGCAGTTCCGCAACAGGATACTCTGGAAACACCATATATTTT. It specifies CASSSATGYSGNTIYF.